The rows below give T cell receptor beta chains drawn from one sample of a study of cytomegalovirus exposure and HLA in healthy donors. Method: immunoSEQ multiplex PCR; TCRdb's copy keeps in-frame clones and lacks some. The sample lists about 120,000 clones, about nine tenths occurring once. The source material was PBMCs. All receptors derive from a young woman in good health and CMV-seronegative. Both conserved end residues are part of each CDR3. Each record gives: J gene, CDR3 length, V gene, clone size, D gene, CDR3 DNA, CDR3 protein. A D gene is named only where the DNA matches it firmly. Only part of the rows carry a size: once, few, many, or a class if the clone is expanded.

J: TRBJ1-4
length: 14
V: TRBV6-6
size: .
D: .
DNA: TGTGCCAGCAGCCCGCACGAGGGCACTGAAAAACTGTTTTTT
CDR3: CASSPHEGTEKLFF

J: TRBJ1-5
length: 17
V: TRBV15
size: .
D: .
DNA: TGTGCCACCAGCAGAGGGACCAGGGCAGGGGATAATCAGCCCCAGCATTTT
CDR3: CATSRGTRAGDNQPQHF

J: TRBJ2-1
length: 15
V: TRBV6-5
size: .
D: .
DNA: TGTGCCAGCAGTTATGACAGTCCCTCCTACAATGAGCAGTTCTTC
CDR3: CASSYDSPSYNEQFF

J: TRBJ1-1
length: 13
V: TRBV29-1
size: .
D: TRBD1
DNA: TGCAGCGTCACCGGGACAGCGGTCACTGAAGCTTTCTTT
CDR3: CSVTGTAVTEAFF

J: TRBJ2-3
length: 14
V: TRBV5-1
size: .
D: TRBD2
DNA: TGCGCCAGCACAAAGCGGGAGGGTACAGATACGCAGTATTTT
CDR3: CASTKREGTDTQYF

J: TRBJ2-7
length: 14
V: TRBV7-3
size: .
D: TRBD2
DNA: TGTGCCAGCAGCTTGGCTAGCGGGAGTTACGAGCAGTACTTC
CDR3: CASSLASGSYEQYF

J: TRBJ2-2
length: 16
V: TRBV5-1
size: .
D: TRBD2
DNA: TGCGCCAGCAGCGGTAGTAGCGGGAATCTAGGCGGGGAGCTGTTTTTT
CDR3: CASSGSSGNLGGELFF

J: TRBJ2-7
length: 13
V: TRBV9
size: once
D: TRBD1
DNA: TGTGCCAGCAGCCCCGGGACAGGGATCGAGCAGTACTTC
CDR3: CASSPGTGIEQYF

J: TRBJ1-3
length: 18
V: TRBV10-3
size: .
D: TRBD1
DNA: TGTGCCATCAGTGAGTGGGACGACAGGGGTAGCTCTGGAAACACCATATATTTT
CDR3: CAISEWDDRGSSGNTIYF

J: TRBJ2-7
length: 14
V: TRBV27
size: .
D: TRBD2
DNA: TGTGCCAGCAGTCCAGGGACTAGAACAACCGAGCAGTACTTC
CDR3: CASSPGTRTTEQYF

J: TRBJ1-1
length: 17
V: TRBV4-2
size: .
D: TRBD1
DNA: TGTGCCAGCAGCCAAGCCCTGGGACAGGCAATGAACACTGAAGCTTTCTTT
CDR3: CASSQALGQAMNTEAFF

J: TRBJ2-1
length: 14
V: TRBV28
size: .
D: TRBD2
DNA: TGTGCCAGCAGTTTTTGGGGGGGACGCGGGGAGCAGTTCTTC
CDR3: CASSFWGGRGEQFF

J: TRBJ2-1
length: 16
V: TRBV19
size: .
D: TRBD1
DNA: TGTGCCAGTAGTCTCTGGGGACAGGGCTCCTACAATGAGCAGTTCTTC
CDR3: CASSLWGQGSYNEQFF

J: TRBJ2-7
length: 16
V: TRBV4-2
size: .
D: .
DNA: TGTGCCAGCAGCCAAGATCTGGCAGCGGACTCCTACGAGCAGTACTTC
CDR3: CASSQDLAADSYEQYF

J: TRBJ1-1
length: 15
V: TRBV19
size: once
D: TRBD1
DNA: TGTGCCAGTAGTCGGACAGGGGGGATGAACACTGAAGCTTTCTTT
CDR3: CASSRTGGMNTEAFF

J: TRBJ2-7
length: 16
V: TRBV27
size: .
D: TRBD2
DNA: TGTGCCAGCAGTTTAGCCCCAGCGGGAGGGACCTACGAGCAGTACTTC
CDR3: CASSLAPAGGTYEQYF

J: TRBJ2-4
length: 14
V: TRBV7-2
size: .
D: .
DNA: TGTGCCAGCAGCTTAGGGGGAGGAGGGAACATTCAGTACTTC
CDR3: CASSLGGGGNIQYF

J: TRBJ2-2
length: 16
V: TRBV15
size: .
D: TRBD2
DNA: TGTGCCACCAGCCGGCCGGGACTAGCGGGAGAGGGGGAGCTGTTTTTT
CDR3: CATSRPGLAGEGELFF

J: TRBJ2-1
length: 15
V: TRBV6-5
size: .
D: TRBD2
DNA: TGTGCCAGCAGCCTAGCGGGAAGGGGTTACAATGAGCAGTTCTTC
CDR3: CASSLAGRGYNEQFF

J: TRBJ2-7
length: 17
V: TRBV11-2
size: .
D: .
DNA: TGTGCCAGCAGCCAGCTCTCTATTAGACTTGTTAATAGCGAGCAGTACTTC
CDR3: CASSQLSIRLVNSEQYF

J: TRBJ1-1
length: 14
V: TRBV5-1
size: .
D: .
DNA: TGCGCCAGCAGCTTGGATGCAGGGAACACTGAAGCTTTCTTT
CDR3: CASSLDAGNTEAFF

J: TRBJ2-2
length: 16
V: TRBV6-5
size: .
D: TRBD1
DNA: TGTGCCAGCAGTTACCGGGACAGGAGATACACCGGGGAGCTGTTTTTT
CDR3: CASSYRDRRYTGELFF

J: TRBJ1-5
length: 17
V: TRBV7-8
size: .
D: TRBD1
DNA: TGTGCCAGCAGCTTAGTGGGGACAGGGTATAGCAATCAGCCCCAGCATTTT
CDR3: CASSLVGTGYSNQPQHF

J: TRBJ1-1
length: 15
V: TRBV6-1
size: .
D: .
DNA: TGTGCCGGGGAAGAGGGGGGGGCAATGAACACTGAAGCTTTCTTT
CDR3: CAGEEGGAMNTEAFF

J: TRBJ1-3
length: 13
V: TRBV5-1
size: .
D: .
DNA: TGCGCCAGCAGGTTGGGGGGGCAGAACACCATATATTTT
CDR3: CASRLGGQNTIYF

J: TRBJ2-7
length: 15
V: TRBV7-2
size: .
D: TRBD2
DNA: TGTGCCAGCAGCTTGGGTAGCGGCGGGAGCACCGAGCAGTACTTC
CDR3: CASSLGSGGSTEQYF

J: TRBJ2-3
length: 18
V: TRBV2
size: .
D: TRBD2
DNA: TGTGCCAGCAGTATAGAGGCCGGACTAGCGGTCAAGGGAGATACGCAGTATTTT
CDR3: CASSIEAGLAVKGDTQYF

J: TRBJ2-3
length: 17
V: TRBV5-1
size: .
D: TRBD2
DNA: TGCGCCAGCAGCAGGCAGGGCGGCCTAGCGGGAGAAGATACGCAGTATTTT
CDR3: CASSRQGGLAGEDTQYF

J: TRBJ1-1
length: 14
V: TRBV28
size: .
D: TRBD1
DNA: TGTGCCAGCAGTTCTTACAGGGGGGGCACTGAAGCTTTCTTT
CDR3: CASSSYRGGTEAFF

J: TRBJ1-2
length: 13
V: TRBV11-2
size: .
D: .
DNA: TGTGCCAGCAGCTCGTTTACTAACTATGGCTACACCTTC
CDR3: CASSSFTNYGYTF

J: TRBJ1-6
length: 15
V: TRBV2
size: .
D: .
DNA: TGTGCCAGCAGTGCGAGAAGCTCCTATAATTCACCCCTCCACTTT
CDR3: CASSARSSYNSPLHF